The clone carrying this T cell receptor beta chain was seen repeatedly, ten times or more. Antigen specificity is unknown. Libraries of TCR beta came from quantitative 5'-RACE with molecular barcodes. TCRdb redid the calling of the 5' RACE reads with MiXCR, one entry per CDR3 protein. The repertoire consists of 240,000 or so distinct CDR3 sequences, with 8% to 9.5% occurring once and the leading ten covering around 6.8%. This sample is part of a study of CD8 T cells in ankylosing spondylitis. Study-level results: As reported, disease-linked clones showed significant enrichment in matched ankylosing spondylitis synovial fluid. Seemingly distinctive of ankylosing spondylitis blood was a TCR beta motif formed by eight highly homologous variants.

The germline V and J ends were trimmed by 5 bases and 0 bases, with 14 bases remaining between them. Germline V CDR1 and CDR2: LGHDT, YNNKEL (reference sequence). The CDR3 length is 16 residues. The J gene is TRBJ2-1, the V gene TRBV3-1; possible D gene TRBD1, 6 bases. This TCR was sampled from a male donor with ankylosing spondylitis or in good health (not recorded which). The specimen was blood, either unsorted or a sorted T cell fraction (not recorded which). DNA for the CDR3: TGTGCCAGCAGCTCATACAGGGTACCCTCCTACAATGAGCAGTTCTTC. Its protein is CASSSYRVPSYNEQFF.